These 18 T cell receptor beta chains originate from one sample sequenced in a study of cytomegalovirus exposure and HLA in healthy donors. The primer mix had 60 Vbeta and 13 Jbeta primers. Measured with immunoSEQ multiplex PCR; TCRdb has only the in-frame clones, and not every one. Among hundreds of thousands of clones, around 89% were seen once, and the ten largest hold around 1%. The sequencing input was PBMCs. These TCRs come from a young woman in good health and CMV-seronegative.

In nucleotides, the CDR3 is TGTGCCTGGAGCTCCCATGGGGGGGGCTTACAGCCCCAGCATTTT. Translated: CAWSSHGGGLQPQHF. J is TRBJ1-5 and V is TRBV30; weak D call: TRBD1 (6 bases). Trimming stripped 3 bases from V and 7 bases from J, with 19 bases between. Germline V lookup: CDR1 GTSNPN, CDR2 SVGIG (reference sequence). The CDR3 length is 15 residues.

V usage is TRBV5-1 and J usage is TRBJ2-1; D unclear. This CDR3 comprises 13 residues. CDR1 and CDR2 from the germline V gene are SGHRS and YFSETQ. V dropped 4 bases and J dropped 2 bases, with 7 bases sitting between them. The CDR3 DNA is TGCGCCAGCAGCCAAATAGCCTACAATGAGCAGTTCTTC. Protein sequence: CASSQIAYNEQFF. Full variable domain (rest looked up from reference TRBV5-1 and TRBJ2-1): KAGVTQTPRYLIKTRGQQVTLSCSPISGHRSVSWYQQTPGQGLQFLFEYFSETQRNKGNFPGRFSGRQFSNSRSEMNVSTLELGDSALYLCASSQIAYNEQFFGPGTRLTVL.

The V gene is TRBV9, the J gene TRBJ1-1; TRBD1 is a possible D gene (5 bases). With 4 bases removed from V and 1 base from J, the gap between germline ends came to 14 bases. In germline, CDR1 is SGDLS, CDR2 YYNGEE. CDR3 size: 15 residues. The CDR3, as DNA: TGTGCCAGCAGCCCCCGATCTGGGGCGAACACTGAAGCTTTCTTT. Amino acid sequence: CASSPRSGANTEAFF. Looking up the rest from reference TRBV9 and TRBJ1-1 gives the full variable domain: DSGVTQTPKHLITATGQRVTLRCSPRSGDLSVYWYQQSLDQGLQFLIQYYNGEERAKGNILERFSAQQFPDLHSELNLSSLELGDSALYFCASSPRSGANTEAFFGQGTRLTVV.

The chain combines TRBV7-9 with TRBJ1-6; tentative D call: TRBD1 (6 bases). Germline CDR1 reads SEHNR; CDR2 reads FQNEAQ (reference sequence). The CDR3 loop spans 14 amino acids. V shed 11 bases and J shed 0 bases, with 11 bases lying between them. The CDR3 region is CAGGGSSYNSPLHF. The CDR3 bases are TGTGCCGGGGGCGGGAGCTCCTATAATTCACCCCTCCACTTT.

This clone was seen a handful of times. The genes are TRBV6-5 and TRBJ1-6; TRBD1 aligns across 8 bases. After removal of 0 bases from V and 9 bases from J, the junction contained 1 base not matched to a gene. Per the germline V gene, CDR1 is MNHEY and CDR2 is SVGAGI. The CDR3 runs 14 residues. The CDR3 loop is CASSYSQGGSPLHF. DNA for the CDR3: TGTGCCAGCAGTTACTCACAGGGGGGTTCACCCCTCCACTTT.

This rearrangement joins TRBV7-3 to TRBJ2-7; D gene uncertain. The V end was cut by 0 bases, the J end by 7 bases, with 13 bases between. Germline V CDR1 and CDR2: SGHTA, FQGTGA. This CDR3 region has 14 residues. DNA for the CDR3: TGTGCCAGCAGCTTAACTCCTCTAGTTAATGAGCAGTACTTC. This codes for CASSLTPLVNEQYF.

The V gene is TRBV4-2, the J gene TRBJ2-6, with D tentatively TRBD2 (6 bases). The CDR3 is 16 residues long. With 4 bases removed from V and 3 bases from J, the gap between germline ends came to 13 bases. Per the germline V gene, CDR1 is LGHNA and CDR2 is YNFKEQ. The CDR3 reads CASSLSPGSGANVLTF. CDR3 coding DNA: TGTGCCAGCAGCCTCAGTCCCGGGAGTGGGGCCAACGTCCTGACTTTC.

The chain couples TRBV27 to TRBJ1-5, with D uncertain. Germline CDR1 MNHEY, CDR2 SMNVEV (reference sequence). With 8 bases removed from V and 7 bases from J, the gap between germline ends came to 15 bases. The length of the CDR3 is 13 residues. The CDR3 region has the DNA TGTGCCAGCGGCAAGTTTGCAAGACAGCCCCAGCATTTT. It is translated as CASGKFARQPQHF.

This rearrangement joins TRBV30 to TRBJ2-2; D possibly corresponds to TRBD2 (6 bases). The CDR3 has 15 amino acids. Trimming cost V 4 bases and J 3 bases, with 15 bases left between them. Germline V gene sequence: CDR1 GTSNPN, CDR2 SVGIG (reference sequence). The CDR3 nucleotides are TGTGCCTGGACCCCGGGAGCGGGCGACACCGGGGAGCTGTTTTTT. This sequence encodes CAWTPGAGDTGELFF.

The chain employs TRBV7-6 and TRBJ2-2; 14 bases fit TRBD2. CDR3 length: 17 residues. CDR1 is SGHVS, CDR2 FNYEAQ, per germline. The junction had 6 bases not matched to a gene; V was cut back by 4 bases and J by 5 bases. The CDR3 DNA sequence: TGTGCCAGCAGCTCGGGACTAGCGGGGGTATGGACCGGGGAGCTGTTTTTT. This encodes CASSSGLAGVWTGELFF.

The CDR3 region is CASSQAPDEQYF. DNA for the CDR3: TGCGCCAGCAGCCAAGCCCCCGACGAGCAGTACTTC. The chain combines TRBV4-1 with TRBJ2-7; unclear D gene. V was clipped by 1 base and J by 5 bases, with 6 bases between them. There are 12 residues in the CDR3. Germline CDR1 and CDR2: MGHRA and YSYEKL.

This clone was observed once. The rearrangement links TRBV4-1 to TRBJ2-4; 16 bases align to TRBD2. The CDR3 is 20 residues long. With 1 base clipped from V and 1 base from J, the junction kept 7 bases outside the gene matches. In germline, CDR1 is MGHRA, CDR2 YSYEKL. This chain's CDR3 is CASSQAVGLAGGPAKNIQYF. CDR3 bases: TGCGCCAGCAGCCAAGCGGTGGGACTAGCGGGGGGGCCGGCCAAAAACATTCAGTACTTC.

The chain uses TRBV5-1 and TRBJ1-1, with D possibly matching TRBD1 (6 bases). This CDR3 is 14 amino acids long. V lost 0 bases and J 5 bases, leaving 11 bases between the germline ends. Germline V lookup: CDR1 SGHRS, CDR2 YFSETQ. CDR3 protein: CASSLAGDRTEAFF. In DNA form, the CDR3 reads TGCGCCAGCAGCTTGGCAGGGGACCGGACTGAAGCTTTCTTT.

This chain uses TRBV7-8 with TRBJ2-1; TRBD2 matches 10 bases. This CDR3 has 17 residues. Germline CDR1 is SGHVS and CDR2 is FQNEAQ. The V and J ends lost 5 bases and 5 bases, in that order; junction bases with no gene match: 12. The CDR3 is CASSRPPVGLADNEQFF. DNA for the CDR3: TGTGCCAGCAGCCGACCCCCCGTAGGACTAGCGGACAATGAGCAGTTCTTC. Full variable domain (missing parts from reference TRBV7-8 and TRBJ2-1): GAGVSQSPRYKVAKRGQDVALRCDPISGHVSLFWYQQALGQGPEFLTYFQNEAQLDKSGLPSDRFFAERPEGSVSTLKIQRTQQEDSAVYLCASSRPPVGLADNEQFFGPGTRLTVL.

V and J are TRBV4-1 and TRBJ1-4; 7 positions match TRBD1. The ends lost 0 bases at V and 12 bases at J; junction bases unmatched: 10. From germline, CDR1 is MGHRA and CDR2 YSYEKL. This CDR3 comprises 15 residues. The CDR3: CASSQDLEGARELFF. For the CDR3, the DNA is TGCGCCAGCAGCCAAGATCTGGAGGGGGCGAGGGAACTGTTTTTT.

V gene TRBV6-5 combines with J gene TRBJ2-4; 7 bases map to TRBD1. Germline lookup yields CDR1 MNHEY and CDR2 SVGAGI. The CDR3 spans 14 residues. V was clipped by 6 bases and J by 8 bases; unmatched bases: 10. CDR3 DNA: TGTGCCAGCAGATCGATAGGGGGCGAAGACATTCAGTACTTC. Its translation: CASRSIGGEDIQYF.

The chain joins TRBV7-2 to TRBJ1-3, with D tentatively TRBD1 (6 bases). The length of the CDR3 is 17 residues. Trimming cost V 3 bases and J 0 bases, with 15 bases left between them. Per germline, CDR1 SGHTA and CDR2 FQGNSA. CDR3 sequence: CASSLKTGQHSGNTIYF. Written as DNA, the CDR3 is TGTGCCAGCAGCTTGAAAACGGGACAACACTCTGGAAACACCATATATTTT.

The chain is built from TRBV19 and TRBJ1-2; weak D call: TRBD1 (6 bases). Germline V gene lookup returns CDR1 LNHDA and CDR2 SQIVND (reference sequence). CDR3 size: 12 residues. The germline V and J ends were trimmed by 5 bases and 4 bases, with 8 bases remaining between them. The CDR3 sequence: CASSVTGYGYTF. Here the CDR3 DNA reads TGTGCCAGTAGTGTGACAGGCTATGGCTACACCTTC.